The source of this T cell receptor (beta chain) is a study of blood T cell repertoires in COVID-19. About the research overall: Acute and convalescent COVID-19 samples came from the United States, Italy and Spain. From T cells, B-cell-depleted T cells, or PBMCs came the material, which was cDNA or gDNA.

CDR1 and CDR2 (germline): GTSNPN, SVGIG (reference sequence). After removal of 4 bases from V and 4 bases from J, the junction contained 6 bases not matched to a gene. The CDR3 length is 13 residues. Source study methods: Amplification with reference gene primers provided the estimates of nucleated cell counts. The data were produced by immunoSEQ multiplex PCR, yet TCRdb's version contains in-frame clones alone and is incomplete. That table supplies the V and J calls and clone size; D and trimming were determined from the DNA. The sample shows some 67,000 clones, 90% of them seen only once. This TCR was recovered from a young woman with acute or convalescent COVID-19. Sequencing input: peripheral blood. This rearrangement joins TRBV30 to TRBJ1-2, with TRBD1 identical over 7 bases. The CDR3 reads CAWIQGNGYGYTF. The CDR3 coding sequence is TGTGCCTGGATACAGGGGAACGGCTATGGCTACACCTTC.